This passage covers 29 T cell receptor beta chains from one sample sequenced in a study of shared clonotypes between healthy human individuals. Using immunoSEQ multiplex PCR, the repertoire was profiled, and TCRdb retains in-frame clones only, with some absent. The data hold under 1,900,000 clones, with approximately 98.5% observed a single time. Sequencing input: naive CD4+ T cells sorted from blood. Specified subset: CD45RA+ positively selected. The receptors stem from a man aged 25-45 years in good health.

To note about this clone: The sample has other DNA sequences that encode this CDR3 too. V gene TRBV6-5 combines with J gene TRBJ1-1; D ambiguous. V dropped 3 bases and J dropped 2 bases, with 7 bases sitting between them. Germline CDR1 MNHEY, CDR2 SVGAGI. The CDR3 has 13 amino acids. CDR3 loop: CASSYTGNTEAFF. CDR3 coding DNA: TGTGCCAGCAGTTATACGGGAAACACTGAAGCTTTCTTT.

The chain uses TRBV6-5 and TRBJ2-5; D perhaps matches TRBD1 (6 bases). Trimming shortened V by 2 bases and J by 2 bases, and 15 bases separated the two germline ends. The CDR3 totals 16 residues. Germline CDR1 and CDR2: MNHEY and SVGAGI. DNA of the CDR3: TGTGCCAGCAGTTACGGGGGCGGTGTAGGACAAGAGACCCAGTACTTC. Translating it yields CASSYGGGVGQETQYF.

This chain links TRBV29-1 with TRBJ1-5; D is unresolved. This CDR3 is built from 15 residues. The germline CDR1 and CDR2 sequences are SQVTM and ANQGSEA. Trimming stripped 4 bases from V and 0 bases from J, with 13 bases between. The CDR3 coding sequence is TGCAGCGTTGGGGCCGGGGTAGATAGCAATCAGCCCCAGCATTTT. This codes for CSVGAGVDSNQPQHF.

J is TRBJ2-6 and V is TRBV4-1; 14 nucleotides line up with TRBD2. V lost 1 base and J lost 6; bases outside the gene matches: 8. CDR1 is MGHRA and CDR2 is YSYEKL in the germline V gene. The CDR3 has 19 residues. The CDR3 nucleotides are TGCGCCAGCAGCCAAGTGGGACTAGCGGGAGATCTAGAGGCCAACGTCCTGACTTTC. Translation gives CASSQVGLAGDLEANVLTF.

V and J are TRBV6-6 and TRBJ1-2; D not resolved. Germline CDR1 MNHNY, CDR2 SVGAGI (reference sequence). There are 13 residues in the CDR3. Trimming removed 4 bases from V and 3 bases from J, with 9 bases in between. The CDR3 bases are TGTGCCAGCAGTTCACCTGTGTACTATGGCTACACCTTC. Translating it yields CASSSPVYYGYTF.

The V gene is TRBV7-3, the J gene TRBJ2-3; D is perhaps TRBD2 (6 bases). Germline CDR1 is SGHTA and CDR2 is FQGTGA. This CDR3 is built from 15 residues. V gave up 4 bases and J gave up 10 bases, with 21 bases separating them. For the CDR3, the DNA is TGTGCCAGCAGCTCCCGGGACTCACCCCAGGGTGCGCAGTATTTT. It yields the protein CASSSRDSPQGAQYF.

The chain carries TRBV10-1 and TRBJ2-1; weak D call: TRBD2 (5 bases). V dropped 3 bases and J dropped 0 bases, with 12 bases sitting between them. CDR3 length equals 16 residues. CDR1 WNHNN and CDR2 SYGVQD come from the germline V gene (reference sequence). CDR3 region: CASSDYGVGSYNEQFF. CDR3 nucleotides: TGCGCCAGCAGTGATTACGGGGTCGGCTCCTACAATGAGCAGTTCTTC.

The rearrangement joins TRBV25-1 to TRBJ1-2; possible D gene TRBD1, 6 bases. There are 12 residues in the CDR3. Trimming took 7 bases from V and 7 from J, leaving 13 bases between them. CDR1 is MGHDK, CDR2 SYGVNS, per germline. The CDR3 sequence: CASMRGYSGYTF. The CDR3 DNA follows: TGTGCCAGCATGAGGGGGTATTCTGGCTACACCTTC.

This chain joins TRBV15 and TRBJ2-1, with 10 bases fitting TRBD2. The CDR3 sequence is 16 residues long. The germline V gene has CDR1 LNHNV and CDR2 YYDKDF (reference sequence). V was clipped by 1 base and J by 6 bases; unmatched bases: 6. CDR3 region: CATSRVSGRASNEQFF. DNA for the CDR3: TGTGCCACCAGCAGAGTAAGCGGGAGGGCCTCCAATGAGCAGTTCTTC.

The CDR3 DNA sequence: TGTGCCAGCAGTTTATTTCGGGCAAACTATGGCTACACCTTC. Translated, it gives CASSLFRANYGYTF. The gene calls are TRBV28 and TRBJ1-2; D unresolved. This CDR3 is built from 14 residues. Per germline, CDR1 MDHEN and CDR2 SYDVKM. Between the trimmed V and J ends, which lost 1 base and 2 bases, there was a span of 8 bases.

This chain uses TRBV11-2 with TRBJ2-7; no firm D call. V gave up 0 bases and J gave up 3 bases, with 9 bases separating them. This CDR3 spans 14 amino acids. Germline V CDR1 and CDR2: SGHAT, FQNNGV. In DNA form, the CDR3 reads TGTGCCAGCAGCTTAGAGGACGGAATCTACGAGCAGTACTTC. The encoded protein is CASSLEDGIYEQYF. Supplemented by reference TRBV11-2 and TRBJ2-7, the full variable domain reads EAGVAQSPRYKIIEKRQSVAFWCNPISGHATLYWYQQILGQGPKLLIQFQNNGVVDDSQLPKDRFSAERLKGVDSTLKIQPAKLEDSAVYLCASSLEDGIYEQYFGPGTRLTVT.

The chain combines TRBV28 with TRBJ2-1, with TRBD1 as a possible D gene (5 bases). In germline, CDR1 is MDHEN, CDR2 SYDVKM. This CDR3 spans 16 amino acids. V lost 3 bases, J lost 3 bases, and 15 bases lay in between. CDR3 amino acids: CASSLYRTPFYNEQFF. The CDR3 coding sequence is TGTGCCAGCAGTTTGTACAGGACCCCGTTCTACAATGAGCAGTTCTTC.

V usage is TRBV5-6 and J usage is TRBJ2-7, with 7 bases lining up with TRBD1. The ends lost 5 bases at V and 2 bases at J; junction bases unmatched: 4. This CDR3 contains 13 residues. Germline assignment: CDR1 SGHDT and CDR2 YYEEEE. For the CDR3, the DNA is TGTGCCAGCAGACCGGGACAGACCTACGAGCAGTACTTC. Its protein product is CASRPGQTYEQYF.

This chain uses TRBV10-1 with TRBJ2-3; the D gene could be TRBD1 or TRBD2 (5 bases each). Germline CDR1 is WNHNN and CDR2 is SYGVQD (reference sequence). V lost 8 bases and J 6 bases, leaving 15 bases between the germline ends. This CDR3 is built from 13 residues. Here the CDR3 DNA reads TGCGCCAGCGGACGGGACCTTTTGGATACGCAGTATTTT. Translation gives CASGRDLLDTQYF.

The rearrangement uses TRBV7-2 and TRBJ2-7; either TRBD1 or TRBD2 may supply D (5 bases each). V lost 0 bases to trimming and J lost 0 bases, with 9 bases between them. The CDR3 contains 15 residues. CDR1 is SGHTA, CDR2 FQGNSA, per germline. CDR3: CASSLAGPSSYEQYF. CDR3 nucleotides: TGTGCCAGCAGCTTAGCGGGACCGAGCTCCTACGAGCAGTACTTC.

J is TRBJ2-2 and V is TRBV19; D not resolved. The CDR3 has 13 residues. V was clipped by 7 bases and J by 6 bases, with 12 bases between them. Germline V gene sequence: CDR1 LNHDA, CDR2 SQIVND (reference sequence). CDR3 residues: CASTYMGPGELFF. DNA for the CDR3: TGTGCCAGTACTTACATGGGTCCCGGGGAGCTGTTTTTT.

Here the CDR3 reads CASSRLWGDINQPQHF. The DNA of the CDR3 is TGTGCCAGCAGCCGACTTTGGGGGGACATCAATCAGCCCCAGCATTTT. The V gene is TRBV4-2, the J gene TRBJ1-5; TRBD1 might be the D (6 bases). CDR1 and CDR2 (germline): LGHNA, YNFKEQ. V lost 4 bases and J lost 3, with 16 bases in between. This CDR3 is 16 amino acids long.

This chain connects TRBV5-1 to TRBJ2-1; weak D call: TRBD2 (5 bases). Deletions cut 0 bases from V and 3 bases from J, with 10 bases between. This CDR3 spans 15 amino acids. Looked up from germline, CDR1 is SGHRS and CDR2 is YFSETQ. The CDR3 here is CASSLGGRFYNEQFF. In nucleotides, the CDR3 is TGCGCCAGCAGCTTGGGCGGGCGGTTCTACAATGAGCAGTTCTTC.

The chain employs TRBV11-1 and TRBJ2-7, with D maybe TRBD2 (5 bases). The V gene's germline CDR1 is SGHAT and CDR2 FQDESV (reference sequence). The CDR3 sequence is 15 residues long. The germline V and J ends were trimmed by 5 bases and 2 bases, with 16 bases remaining between them. The CDR3 DNA reads as TGTGCCAGCAGCCTCACGGAGACCGGGACCTACGAGCAGTACTTC. Protein sequence: CASSLTETGTYEQYF. Supplemented by reference TRBV11-1 and TRBJ2-7, the full variable domain reads EAEVAQSPRYKITEKSQAVAFWCDPISGHATLYWYRQILGQGPELLVQFQDESVVDDSQLPKDRFSAERLKGVDSTLKIQPAELGDSAMYLCASSLTETGTYEQYFGPGTRLTVT.

The chain employs TRBV25-1 and TRBJ2-7; possible D gene TRBD1, 6 bases. Germline assignment: CDR1 MGHDK and CDR2 SYGVNS. V was clipped by 5 bases and J by 3 bases, with 23 bases between them. The CDR3 runs 17 residues. CDR3 coding DNA: TGTGCCAGCAGTCCTATAACCGGACAGTCGATGGGCTACGAGCAGTACTTC. Its translation is CASSPITGQSMGYEQYF.

The V gene is TRBV28, the J gene TRBJ2-5; D perhaps matches TRBD1 (6 bases). The germline CDR1 and CDR2 sequences are MDHEN and SYDVKM. V shed 9 bases and J shed 3 bases, with 20 bases lying between them. The CDR3 has 15 residues. The CDR3 nucleotides are TGTGCCAGTTCGTTGCTGGGAACAGGGAAAGAGACCCAGTACTTC. Residues: CASSLLGTGKETQYF. Supplemented by reference TRBV28 and TRBJ2-5, the full variable domain reads DVKVTQSSRYLVKRTGEKVFLECVQDMDHENMFWYRQDPGLGLRLIYFSYDVKMKEKGDIPEGYSVSREKKERFSLILESASTNQTSMYLCASSLLGTGKETQYFGPGTRLLVL.

The chain recombines TRBV28 with TRBJ1-2; 8 positions agree with TRBD1. With 5 bases clipped from V and 4 bases from J, the junction kept 6 bases outside the gene matches. The CDR3 consists of 14 residues. Germline loops: CDR1 MDHEN, CDR2 SYDVKM. In nucleotides, the CDR3 is TGTGCCAGCAGTCGACAGGGGCTTGGCTATGGCTACACCTTC. Its protein product is CASSRQGLGYGYTF.

The V call is TRBV15, the J call TRBJ2-7, with a possible D match to TRBD1 (6 bases). Per the germline V gene, CDR1 is LNHNV and CDR2 is YYDKDF (reference sequence). The CDR3 extends over 15 amino acids. V was pared by 3 bases and J by 1 base, with 13 bases between. Written as DNA, the CDR3 is TGTGCCACCAGCAGGACCGAAGACAGGTCCTACGAGCAGTACTTC. It specifies CATSRTEDRSYEQYF.

Note on this clone: One end of the junction is discordant with germline, which a read error may explain. The V call is TRBV19, the J call TRBJ1-1; TRBD1 matches 9 bases. Germline assignment: CDR1 LNHDA and CDR2 SQIVND (reference sequence). This CDR3 has 13 amino acids. The CDR3 spells CASSIGQGKEAFF. In DNA form, the CDR3 reads TGTGCCAGTAGCATAGGACAGGGGAAAGAAGCTTTCTTT.

The chain uses TRBV28 and TRBJ1-2; no reliable D call. The CDR3 loop spans 14 amino acids. CDR1 and CDR2 (germline): MDHEN, SYDVKM. V was shortened by 3 bases and J by 4 bases, with 12 bases between the two germline ends. Here the CDR3 DNA reads TGTGCCAGCAGTTTCCCGGACCAGATCTATGGCTACACCTTC. Its translation is CASSFPDQIYGYTF.

The chain recombines TRBV4-3 with TRBJ1-2; D remains ambiguous. The CDR3 totals 13 residues. Germline assignment: CDR1 LGHNA and CDR2 YSLEER. V lost 1 base to trimming and J lost 5 bases, with 8 bases between them. In nucleotides, the CDR3 is TGCGCCAGCAGCCAAGTTTCGATGTATGGCTACACCTTC. Translating it yields CASSQVSMYGYTF.

The V gene is TRBV27, the J gene TRBJ2-1; TRBD2 aligns across 7 bases. The CDR3 consists of 17 residues. Trimming cost V 0 bases and J 4 bases; bases outside gene matches: 9. CDR1 is MNHEY, CDR2 SMNVEV, per germline (reference sequence). The CDR3 coding sequence is TGTGCCAGCAGTTTATCGCCGAGGGCGGGAGAGTACAATGAGCAGTTCTTC. Protein product: CASSLSPRAGEYNEQFF.

The sample holds one count of this clone. The CDR3 loop is CASSSRATGGNEQFF. In DNA, the CDR3 is TGCGCCAGCAGCTCCCGGGCTACAGGAGGCAATGAGCAGTTCTTC. The chain carries TRBV5-1 and TRBJ2-1; either TRBD1 or TRBD2 may supply D (5 bases each). CDR1 and CDR2 (germline): SGHRS, YFSETQ. V was clipped by 3 bases and J by 6 bases, with 16 bases between them. The CDR3 is made up of 15 amino acids.

Written as DNA, the CDR3 is TGTGCCACCAGCAAAGATATAGCGGGAGTTATAAATGAGCAGTTCTTC. Encoded protein: CATSKDIAGVINEQFF. This chain links TRBV15 with TRBJ2-1; 9 bases fit TRBD2. After removal of 4 bases from V and 7 bases from J, the junction contained 11 bases not matched to a gene. The CDR3 loop spans 16 amino acids. Germline V gene data show CDR1 as LNHNV and CDR2 as YYDKDF (reference sequence).